Shown below are 23 T cell receptor beta chains from a single sample sequenced in a study of vaccination and CD4 T cells after COVID-19. At the Johns Hopkins FTIC core, DNA taken from cultured CD4+ T cells was sequenced by way of the Oncomine TCR Beta short-read assay. MiXCR was run by TCRdb on the PCR reads, yielding one entry per CDR3 protein. The table includes roughly 16,000 distinct CDR3 sequences, approximately 67% detected once. These receptors' targets are unknown. The treatment denotes: roughly 11-day PBMC culture with coronavirus spike peptide pools or control peptides (ViraFEST assay). The sequenced material came from CD4+ T cells from blood, cultured in vitro. All receptors come from a human donor who had recovered from COVID-19.

The chain joins TRBV6-4 to TRBJ1-5; no firm D call. V was pared by 5 bases and J by 0 bases, with 11 bases between. This CDR3 has 15 residues. Germline CDR1 and CDR2: MRHNA and SNTAGT. The CDR3 DNA is TGTGCCAGCAGTAGGGCGGATAATAGCAATCAGCCCCAGCATTTT. Its protein product is CASSRADNSNQPQHF.

J is TRBJ2-7 and V is TRBV19, with D possibly matching TRBD2 (6 bases). CDR3 size: 13 residues. V was clipped by 10 bases and J by 2 bases, with 15 bases between them. The germline V gene encodes CDR1 LNHDA and CDR2 SQIVND (reference sequence). CDR3 loop: CANKAGHPYEQYF. CDR3 DNA sequence: TGTGCCAACAAAGCGGGTCATCCCTACGAGCAGTACTTC.

The gene calls are TRBV23-1 and TRBJ2-7; 7 nucleotides align to TRBD1. TRBV23-1 is identified as an open reading frame with a role that is uncertain. The trim removed 3 bases at V and 1 base at J, leaving 15 bases unmatched. The CDR3 totals 18 residues. CDR3 sequence (DNA): TGCGCCAGCAGTCAGGGGCCGACAGGGAAGAGGGATTCCTACGAGCAGTACTTC. Translating gives CASSQGPTGKRDSYEQYF.

The chain carries TRBV5-1 and TRBJ2-5; D gene uncertain. The CDR3 runs 17 residues. Trimming took 7 bases from V and 5 from J, leaving 27 bases between them. Germline V gene data show CDR1 as SGHRS and CDR2 as YFSETQ. The CDR3 is CASDNLAVGSHQETQYF. Here the CDR3 DNA reads TGCGCCAGCGACAACCTGGCTGTGGGGTCCCATCAGGAGACCCAGTACTTC.

The chain joins TRBV20-1 to TRBJ1-3; no firm D call. The CDR3 runs 14 residues. Between the trimmed V and J ends, which lost 5 bases and 0 bases, there was a span of 11 bases. Germline V gene lookup returns CDR1 DFQATT and CDR2 SNEGSKA (reference sequence). Here the CDR3 DNA reads TGCAGTGCTGGAAAGGGCAACTCTGGAAACACCATATATTTT. Its translation is CSAGKGNSGNTIYF.

V usage is TRBV29-1 and J usage is TRBJ2-7; D is perhaps TRBD2 (5 bases). The CDR3 extends over 15 amino acids. V was cut by 6 bases and J by 2 bases, with 20 bases left in between. Germline V CDR1 and CDR2: SQVTM, ANQGSEA. The CDR3 loop is CSVPRWASRAYEQYF. As DNA, the CDR3 is TGCAGCGTCCCCCGGTGGGCTAGCCGCGCCTACGAGCAGTACTTC.

The J gene is TRBJ1-5, the V gene TRBV24-1; no reliable D call. This CDR3 region has 11 residues. V lost 7 bases and J lost 11, with 11 bases in between. Germline-derived CDR1 and CDR2 are KGHDR and SFDVKD. In nucleotides, the CDR3 is TGTGCCACCAGATTGAAGGTGGCCCAGCATTTT. It yields the protein CATRLKVAQHF.

The genes are TRBV7-2 and TRBJ1-2; D gene unclear. Trimming removed 9 bases from V and 5 bases from J, with 10 bases in between. The CDR3 is 11 residues long. The germline CDR1 and CDR2 sequences are SGHTA and FQGNSA. Here the CDR3 reads CARQEAYGYTF. As DNA, the CDR3 is TGTGCCAGGCAGGAAGCTTATGGCTACACCTTC.

The rearrangement joins TRBV7-6 to TRBJ1-6; D is ambiguous. This CDR3 is built from 14 residues. Between the trimmed V and J ends, which lost 1 base and 11 bases, there was a span of 12 bases. The germline gives CDR1 SGHVS, CDR2 FNYEAQ. CDR3 sequence (DNA): TGTGCCAGCAGCTTAGGAGGTGAGGGTGCACCCCTCCACTTT. This gives the protein CASSLGGEGAPLHF.

The V and J genes are TRBV6-2 or TRBV6-3 and TRBJ1-5, with 10 positions matching TRBD1. This CDR3 is built from 18 residues. Trimming took 6 bases from V and 1 from J; bases not matched to a gene: 12. Germline V lookup: CDR1 MNHEY, CDR2 SVGEGT. CDR3 sequence: CASRVGTGAARSNQPQHF. Written as DNA, the CDR3 is TGTGCCAGCAGGGTCGGGACAGGGGCCGCGAGGAGCAATCAGCCCCAGCATTTT.

The chain combines TRBV20-1 with TRBJ1-3; D possibly corresponds to TRBD1 (6 bases). Germline CDR1 reads DFQATT; CDR2 reads SNEGSKA (reference sequence). The CDR3 is made up of 13 amino acids. Trimming shortened V by 6 bases and J by 0 bases, and 9 bases separated the two germline ends. In DNA form, the CDR3 reads TGCAGTGCGGGGACAAGCTCTGGAAACACCATATATTTT. Its translation is CSAGTSSGNTIYF.

The chain joins TRBV19 to TRBJ2-7; 12 positions agree with TRBD2. Germline V CDR1 and CDR2: LNHDA, SQIVND (reference sequence). The CDR3 has 15 amino acids. V lost 6 bases, J lost 5 bases, and 8 bases stayed unmatched. CDR3 protein: CASSRTTSGSHEQYF. The CDR3 nucleotides read TGTGCCAGTAGCCGGACGACTAGCGGGAGTCACGAGCAGTACTTC.

The rearrangement uses TRBV15 and TRBJ2-3; no reliable D call. The CDR3 has 13 amino acids. Trimming cost V 1 base and J 1 base, with 3 bases left between them. Looked up from germline, CDR1 is LNHNV and CDR2 is YYDKDF (reference sequence). Here the CDR3 DNA reads TGTGCCACCAGCAGAGGGGGCACAGATACGCAGTATTTT. Encoded protein: CATSRGGTDTQYF.

The V call is TRBV19, the J call TRBJ2-5; D may match TRBD1 or TRBD2 (7 bases each). V was trimmed by 7 bases and J by 4 bases, leaving 22 bases between them. The length of the CDR3 is 16 residues. Germline CDR1 is LNHDA and CDR2 is SQIVND (reference sequence). CDR3 sequence reads: CASKYGEGAGGETQYF. The DNA for the CDR3 is TGTGCCAGTAAATATGGGGAGGGGGCTGGGGGAGAGACCCAGTACTTC.

The chain couples TRBV5-1 to TRBJ1-1; maybe TRBD1 (5 bases). The CDR3 length is 14 residues. Trimming shortened V by 9 bases and J by 2 bases, and 17 bases separated the two germline ends. Germline V lookup: CDR1 SGHRS, CDR2 YFSETQ. The CDR3 DNA reads TGCGCCACCAGGGCTGGAGAGCTTAACACTGAAGCTTTCTTT. Translated, it gives CATRAGELNTEAFF.

The chain recombines TRBV19 with TRBJ1-5; D ambiguous. Trimming shortened V by 5 bases and J by 1 base, and 9 bases separated the two germline ends. The CDR3 has 14 amino acids. Germline CDR1 LNHDA, CDR2 SQIVND (reference sequence). CDR3 loop: CASSLYKSNQPQHF. The CDR3 nucleotides read TGTGCCAGTAGTCTCTATAAGAGCAATCAGCCCCAGCATTTT.

The chain recombines TRBV6-2 or TRBV6-3 with TRBJ1-5; D remains unclear. Germline-derived CDR1 and CDR2 are MNHEY and SVGEGT. Trimming removed 2 bases from V and 4 bases from J, with 12 bases in between. This CDR3 is 15 amino acids long. The DNA for the CDR3 is TGTGCCAGCAGTTACGCTGGGAGGGAAAATCAGCCCCAGCATTTT. The encoded protein is CASSYAGRENQPQHF.

In its sample, this clonotype was seen once. V is TRBV7-9 and J is TRBJ1-4, with 7 bases aligning to TRBD1. With 3 bases clipped from V and 7 bases from J, the junction kept 2 bases outside the gene matches. This CDR3 has 13 amino acids. Germline lookup yields CDR1 SEHNR and CDR2 FQNEAQ (reference sequence). The CDR3 DNA is TGTGCCAGCAGCTTGGCAGGGGGTGAAAAACTGTTTTTT. Its protein is CASSLAGGEKLFF.

The rearrangement uses TRBV24-1 and TRBJ2-1; the D call may be TRBD1 or TRBD2 (5 bases each). The germline CDR1 and CDR2 sequences are KGHDR and SFDVKD. The CDR3 covers 14 residues. The germline V and J ends were trimmed by 7 bases and 5 bases, with 14 bases remaining between them. CDR3 nucleotide sequence: TGTGCCACCAGCGCTAACTGGGGGAACAATGAGCAGTTCTTC. Translation: CATSANWGNNEQFF.

The chain recombines TRBV7-2 with TRBJ1-1; D not certain. The germline V gene encodes CDR1 SGHTA and CDR2 FQGNSA. V lost 2 bases to trimming and J lost 3 bases, with 7 bases between them. The CDR3 has 13 amino acids. The CDR3 nucleotides read TGTGCCAGCAGCTTAAAGATCGACACTGAAGCTTTCTTT. Amino acid sequence: CASSLKIDTEAFF.

The rearrangement joins TRBV7-8 to TRBJ1-5, with 8 bases identical to TRBD1. CDR3 length: 15 amino acids. The germline CDR1 and CDR2 sequences are SGHVS and FQNEAQ. J lost 7 bases, V lost 5 bases, and 10 bases had no gene match. Here the CDR3 reads CASSPQGAGGQPQHF. CDR3 DNA sequence: TGTGCCAGCAGCCCCCAGGGGGCAGGAGGGCAGCCCCAGCATTTT.

The chain employs TRBV10-3 and TRBJ1-2; 8 nucleotides line up with TRBD1. CDR1 and CDR2 (germline): ENHRY, SYGVKD. This CDR3 spans 15 amino acids. Trimming at V came to 3 bases and at J to 3 bases, leaving 6 bases not matched to a gene. In DNA, the CDR3 is TGTGCCATCAGTGACCCAGGGGGCTTGGACTATGGCTACACCTTC. Amino acids: CAISDPGGLDYGYTF.

The gene calls are TRBV7-2 and TRBJ2-3; TRBD2 matches at 9 bases. The CDR3 has 16 residues. Losses at the gene ends were 3 bases for V and 8 bases for J; bases not matched to a gene: 12. Germline V lookup: CDR1 SGHTA, CDR2 FQGNSA. The CDR3 sequence is CASSFTGTSPEGTQYF. For the CDR3, the DNA is TGTGCCAGCAGCTTTACCGGGACTAGCCCTGAGGGTACGCAGTATTTT.